The source of this TCR beta chain is a study of T cell responses to AZD1222 COVID-19 vaccine. Comment on this clone: Its antigen is as yet unknown.

Study-wide findings and caveats: An increase in Spike-specific TCR breadth and depth was observed after two AZD1222 doses. Reportedly, close to half of spike-specific TCRs are directed against unmutated variant regions. Clonal diversity was possibly underestimated, and white British individuals and females predominated among donors.

The germline CDR1 and CDR2 sequences are SGHVS and FNYEAQ. The ends lost 5 bases at V and 3 bases at J; junction bases unmatched: 11. There are 16 residues in the CDR3. Some clones are missing from TCRdb's copy, which holds only in-frame ones; the method was immunoSEQ multiplex PCR. The sample yields some 150,000 clones, approximately 91% seen once. The sequencing here drew on peripheral blood, taken after recovery from COVID-19. This sequence was found in an adult who had recovered from COVID-19. The V gene is TRBV7-6, the J gene TRBJ2-3; 7 bases line up with TRBD2. Here the CDR3 DNA reads TGTGCCAGCAGCCCCGTGGGCCTAGCGGCGACAGATACGCAGTATTTT. Residues: CASSPVGLAATDTQYF.